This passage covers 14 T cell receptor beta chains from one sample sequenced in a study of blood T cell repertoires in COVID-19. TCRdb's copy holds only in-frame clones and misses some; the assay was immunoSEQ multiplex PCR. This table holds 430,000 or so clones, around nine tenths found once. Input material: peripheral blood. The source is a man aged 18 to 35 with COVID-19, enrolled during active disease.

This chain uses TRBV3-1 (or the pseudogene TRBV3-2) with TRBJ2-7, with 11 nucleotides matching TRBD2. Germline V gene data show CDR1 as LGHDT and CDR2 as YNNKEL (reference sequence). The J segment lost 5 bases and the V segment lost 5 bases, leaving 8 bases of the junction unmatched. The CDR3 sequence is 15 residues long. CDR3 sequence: CASSDYSGRANEQYF. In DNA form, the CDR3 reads TGTGCCAGCAGCGACTATAGCGGGAGGGCCAACGAGCAGTACTTC.

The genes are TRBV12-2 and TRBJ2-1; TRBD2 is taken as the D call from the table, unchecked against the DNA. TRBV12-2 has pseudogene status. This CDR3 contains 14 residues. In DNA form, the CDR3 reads TGTGCAAGTCGCTTAGTCCTTCCTACGAATGAGCAGTTCTTC. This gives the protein CASRLVLPTNEQFF.

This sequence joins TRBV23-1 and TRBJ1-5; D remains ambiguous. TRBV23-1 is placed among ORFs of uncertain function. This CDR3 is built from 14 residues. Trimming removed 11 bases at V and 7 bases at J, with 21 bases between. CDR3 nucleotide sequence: TGCGCCTGGCGGTGGTGCGGGGAAGAACAGCCCCAGCATTTT. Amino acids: CAWRWCGEEQPQHF.

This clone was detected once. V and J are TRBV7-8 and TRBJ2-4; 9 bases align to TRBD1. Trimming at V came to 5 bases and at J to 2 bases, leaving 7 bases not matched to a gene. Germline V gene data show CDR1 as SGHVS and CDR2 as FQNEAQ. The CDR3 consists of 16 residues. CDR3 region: CASSIQGAISKNIQYF. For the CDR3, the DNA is TGTGCCAGCAGCATACAGGGGGCTATATCCAAAAACATTCAGTACTTC.

This CDR3 is CASSGWGQGGSSSYNEQFF. CDR3 in DNA: TGTGCCAGTAGTGGATGGGGACAAGGTGGTTCCAGCTCCTACAATGAGCAGTTCTTC. The genes are TRBV19 and TRBJ2-1; a possible D gene is TRBD1 (6 bases). Germline values: CDR1 LNHDA, CDR2 SQIVND (reference sequence). V lost 5 bases to trimming and J lost 0 bases, with 23 bases between them. The CDR3 contains 19 residues.

For the CDR3, the DNA is TGTGCCAGCAGTTTTGGGACGAGCGGGAGTAGAGAGCAGTACTTC. It encodes CASSFGTSGSREQYF. The chain couples TRBV28 to TRBJ2-7, with 8 bases aligning to TRBD2. V lost 3 bases to trimming and J lost 7 bases; unmatched junction nucleotides: 11. Germline-derived CDR1 and CDR2 are MDHEN and SYDVKM. The length of the CDR3 is 15 residues.

In nucleotides, the CDR3 is TGTGCCAGCAGCTTATTAGGACTAGCGGGCTACGAGCAGTACTTC. As protein: CASSLLGLAGYEQYF. The chain uses TRBV11-2 and TRBJ2-7; 11 nucleotides agree with TRBD2. Germline V gives CDR1 SGHAT, CDR2 FQNNGV. The CDR3 spans 15 residues. The trim removed 2 bases at V and 3 bases at J, leaving 3 bases unmatched.

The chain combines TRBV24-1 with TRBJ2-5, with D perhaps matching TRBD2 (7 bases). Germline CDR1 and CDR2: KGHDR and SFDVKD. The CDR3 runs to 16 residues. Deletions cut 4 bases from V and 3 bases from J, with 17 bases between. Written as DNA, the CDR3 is TGTGCCACCAGTGACCCCCGGGGGGCCAACGAAGAGACCCAGTACTTC. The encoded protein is CATSDPRGANEETQYF.

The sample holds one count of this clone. CDR3 in amino acids: CASSSGTGEAYEQYF. The CDR3 DNA follows: TGTGCCAGCAGCTCGGGGACGGGAGAGGCATACGAGCAGTACTTC. The chain employs TRBV13 and TRBJ2-7; possibly TRBD2 for D (6 bases). Germline CDR1 reads PRHDT; CDR2 reads FYEKMQ (reference sequence). The CDR3 is 15 residues long. Trimming took 4 bases from V and 4 from J, leaving 17 bases between them.

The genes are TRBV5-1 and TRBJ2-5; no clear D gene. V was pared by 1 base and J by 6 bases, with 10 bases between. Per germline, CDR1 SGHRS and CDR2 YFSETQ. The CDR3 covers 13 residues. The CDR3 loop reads CASSLSAGQTQYF. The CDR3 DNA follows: TGCGCCAGCAGCTTGTCGGCAGGCCAGACCCAGTACTTC.

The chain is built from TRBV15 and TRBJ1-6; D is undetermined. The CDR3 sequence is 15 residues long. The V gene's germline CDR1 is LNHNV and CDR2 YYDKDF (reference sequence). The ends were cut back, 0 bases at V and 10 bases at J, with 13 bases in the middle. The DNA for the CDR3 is TGTGCCACCAGCAGAGACAGGCTAGGCGGGTCACCCCTCCACTTT. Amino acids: CATSRDRLGGSPLHF.

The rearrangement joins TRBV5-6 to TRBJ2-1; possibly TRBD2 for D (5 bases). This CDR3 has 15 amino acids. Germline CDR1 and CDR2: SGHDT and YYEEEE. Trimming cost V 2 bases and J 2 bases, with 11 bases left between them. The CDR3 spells CASSLRGHPYNEQFF. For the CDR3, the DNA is TGTGCCAGCAGCTTACGCGGGCACCCCTACAATGAGCAGTTCTTC.

CDR3 region: CASSQNRGGHETQYF. The CDR3 DNA reads TGTGCCAGCAGCCAAAACAGGGGAGGACATGAGACCCAGTACTTC. The rearrangement links TRBV3-1 (or the pseudogene TRBV3-2) to TRBJ2-5; weak D call: TRBD1 (7 bases). The CDR3 has 15 residues. Trimming shortened V by 2 bases and J by 5 bases, and 15 bases separated the two germline ends. CDR1 is LGHDT and CDR2 is YNNKEL in the germline V gene (reference sequence).

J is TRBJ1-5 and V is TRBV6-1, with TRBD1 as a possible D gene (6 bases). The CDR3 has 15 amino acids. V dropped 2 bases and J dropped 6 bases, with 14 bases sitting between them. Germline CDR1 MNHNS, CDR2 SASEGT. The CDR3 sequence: CASSEQGWSSQPQHF. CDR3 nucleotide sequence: TGTGCCAGCAGTGAACAGGGGTGGTCTAGTCAGCCCCAGCATTTT.